This passage covers 8 T cell receptor beta chains from one sample sequenced in a study of blood T cell repertoires in COVID-19. Some clones are missing from TCRdb's copy, which holds only in-frame ones; the method was immunoSEQ multiplex PCR. The sample contains roughly 16,000 clones, around nine tenths of which appear only once. Sequenced input: peripheral blood. These receptors were obtained from a human donor in a cohort sampled during active COVID-19.

This clone was picked up one time. The chain links TRBV24-1 to TRBJ1-5, with D possibly TRBD1 on 6 matching bases. The CDR3 loop spans 14 amino acids. V was shortened by 7 bases and J by 1 base, with 10 bases between the two germline ends. Per germline, CDR1 KGHDR and CDR2 SFDVKD. This CDR3 reads CATSTGLSNQPQHF. The DNA of the CDR3 is TGTGCCACCAGCACAGGGTTGAGCAATCAGCCCCAGCATTTT.

The CDR3 bases are TGTGCCAGCAGTTGGCGGGGGAACACTGAAGCTTTCTTT. Protein: CASSWRGNTEAFF. V is TRBV6-5 and J is TRBJ1-1; D ambiguous. The ends were cut back, 4 bases at V and 1 base at J, with 7 bases in the middle. Germline assignment: CDR1 MNHEY and CDR2 SVGAGI. The CDR3 is made up of 13 amino acids.

The chain links TRBV2 to TRBJ1-1; D is possibly TRBD1 (5 bases). Per germline, CDR1 SNHLY and CDR2 FYNNEI. This CDR3 region has 15 residues. Deletions cut 7 bases from V and 10 bases from J, with 25 bases between. This CDR3 reads CASTKSQGTTPSAFF. CDR3 nucleotides: TGTGCCAGCACCAAAAGCCAGGGTACCACCCCTTCAGCTTTCTTT.

This chain uses TRBV15 with TRBJ2-2; weak D call: TRBD2 (6 bases). The CDR3 length is 16 residues. Trimming left V 1 base short and J 3 bases short, with 12 bases between. Per germline, CDR1 LNHNV and CDR2 YYDKDF (reference sequence). CDR3 residues: CATSRGELAYTGELFF. The DNA of the CDR3 is TGTGCCACCAGCAGAGGGGAACTAGCTTACACCGGGGAGCTGTTTTTT.

The rearrangement links TRBV4-1 to TRBJ2-7; 13 bases are a match to TRBD2. The CDR3 sequence is 14 residues long. CDR1 and CDR2 from the germline V gene are MGHRA and YSYEKL. V shed 5 bases and J 4 bases; nucleotides not matched to a gene: 2. The CDR3 DNA follows: TGCGCCAGCAGCAGGACTAGCGGGAGTTACGAGCAGTACTTC. This sequence encodes CASSRTSGSYEQYF.

The rearrangement uses TRBV7-2 and TRBJ2-1; the match to TRBD2 covers 8 bases. Germline loops: CDR1 SGHTA, CDR2 FQGNSA. CDR3 length: 15 amino acids. The V gene end was trimmed by 5 bases and the J gene end by 8 bases; junction bases not matched to a gene: 11. CDR3 residues: CASSPSGTRLDEQFF. CDR3 coding DNA: TGTGCCAGCAGCCCGTCCGGGACTAGATTGGATGAGCAGTTCTTC.

The rearrangement uses TRBV7-8 and TRBJ1-1; possibly TRBD1 for D (5 bases). V gave up 2 bases and J gave up 1 base, with 8 bases separating them. CDR1 SGHVS and CDR2 FQNEAQ come from the germline V gene. This CDR3 has 14 residues. The CDR3 loop is CASSLQGANTEAFF. CDR3 DNA sequence: TGTGCCAGCAGCTTACAGGGTGCGAACACTGAAGCTTTCTTT. The variable domain in full, completed from reference TRBV7-8 and TRBJ1-1, reads GAGVSQSPRYKVAKRGQDVALRCDPISGHVSLFWYQQALGQGPEFLTYFQNEAQLDKSGLPSDRFFAERPEGSVSTLKIQRTQQEDSAVYLCASSLQGANTEAFFGQGTRLTVV.

The chain uses TRBV7-9 and TRBJ1-1; 12 bases match TRBD1. With 5 bases clipped from V and 11 bases from J, the junction kept 9 bases outside the gene matches. Germline lookup yields CDR1 SEHNR and CDR2 FQNEAQ (reference sequence). The CDR3 is made up of 14 amino acids. DNA for the CDR3: TGTGCCAGCAGCCCGGGACAGGGGGCGGGTGGGGCTTTCTTT. It codes for CASSPGQGAGGAFF.